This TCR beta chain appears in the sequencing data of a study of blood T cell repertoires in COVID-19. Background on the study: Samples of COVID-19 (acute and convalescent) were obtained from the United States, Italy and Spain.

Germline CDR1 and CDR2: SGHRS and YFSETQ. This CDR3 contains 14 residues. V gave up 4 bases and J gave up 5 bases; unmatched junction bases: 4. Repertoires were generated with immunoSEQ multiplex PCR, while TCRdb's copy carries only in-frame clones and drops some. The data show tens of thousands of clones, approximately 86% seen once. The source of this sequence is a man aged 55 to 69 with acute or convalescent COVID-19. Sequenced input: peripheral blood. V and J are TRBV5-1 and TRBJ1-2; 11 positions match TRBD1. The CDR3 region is CASSLGQGGYGYTF. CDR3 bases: TGCGCCAGCAGCCTGGGACAGGGGGGATATGGCTACACCTTC.